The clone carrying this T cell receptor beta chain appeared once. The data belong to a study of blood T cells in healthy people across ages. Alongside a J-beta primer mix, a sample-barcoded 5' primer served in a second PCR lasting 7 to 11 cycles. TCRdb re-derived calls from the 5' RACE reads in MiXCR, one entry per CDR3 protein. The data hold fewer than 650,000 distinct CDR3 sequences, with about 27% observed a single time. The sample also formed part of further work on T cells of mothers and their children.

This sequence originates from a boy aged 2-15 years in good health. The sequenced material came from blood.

As DNA, the CDR3 is TGTGCCAGCAGTTACTCTGGGGGAACCACAGATACGCAGTATTTT. Encoded protein: CASSYSGGTTDTQYF. The chain is built from TRBV6-5 and TRBJ2-3; D assignment may be TRBD1 or TRBD2 (5 bases each). The CDR3 length is 15 residues. Trimming shortened V by 0 bases and J by 2 bases, and 9 bases separated the two germline ends. Germline values: CDR1 MNHEY, CDR2 SVGAGI.